Presented here are 32 T cell receptor beta chains from one specimen sequenced in a study of CD8+ T cells in alopecia areata. RNA extraction and reverse transcription yielded cDNA as sequencing template. Repertoires were generated with immunoSEQ multiplex PCR, while TCRdb's copy carries only in-frame clones and drops some. Altogether 160,000 or so clones are present, 55% to 75% being singletons, with the ten largest covering around 0.9%. Treatment reported: oral pan-JAK inhibitor, 5-10 mg twice daily. The sample in question was CD4+ T cells sorted from blood, obtained at week 4, from a patient treated with tofacitinib. The receptor source for this set is a human donor with alopecia areata.

The rearrangement links TRBV12-5 to TRBJ2-2; 9 nucleotides line up with TRBD1. Germline loops: CDR1 LGHNT, CDR2 FRNRAP. This CDR3 region has 14 residues. Trimming cost V 6 bases and J 3 bases; bases outside gene matches: 2. The CDR3 sequence: CASGHRGHTGELFF. The CDR3 region has the DNA TGTGCTAGTGGCCACAGGGGGCACACCGGGGAGCTGTTTTTT.

The chain recombines TRBV9 with TRBJ1-2; the D is unclear. This CDR3 contains 13 residues. Germline V CDR1 and CDR2: SGDLS, YYNGEE. Deletions cut 0 bases from V and 2 bases from J, with 5 bases between. CDR3 in amino acids: CASSVGGNYGYTF. DNA of the CDR3: TGTGCCAGCAGCGTAGGAGGGAACTATGGCTACACCTTC.

This rearrangement joins TRBV5-6 to TRBJ1-5; perhaps TRBD1 as D (6 bases). Germline values: CDR1 SGHDT, CDR2 YYEEEE. The ends were cut back, 2 bases at V and 0 bases at J, with 9 bases in the middle. CDR3 size: 15 residues. The CDR3 sequence: CASSFRGVSNQPQHF. CDR3 bases: TGTGCCAGCAGCTTCAGGGGCGTTAGCAATCAGCCCCAGCATTTT. Complete variable domain (other parts from reference TRBV5-6 and TRBJ1-5): DAGVTQSPTHLIKTRGQQVTLRCSPKSGHDTVSWYQQALGQGPQFIFQYYEEEERQRGNFPDRFSGHQFPNYSSELNVNALLLGDSALYLCASSFRGVSNQPQHFGDGTRLSIL.

The chain recombines TRBV28 with TRBJ2-7; the match to TRBD1 covers 7 bases. From germline, CDR1 is MDHEN and CDR2 SYDVKM. The junction had 9 bases not matched to a gene; V was cut back by 6 bases and J by 4 bases. CDR3 length equals 14 residues. Here the CDR3 reads CASSRGQPRYEQYF. In nucleotides, the CDR3 is TGTGCCAGCAGCAGGGGACAGCCAAGATACGAGCAGTACTTC.

With respect to this clone: The identical CDR3 is also encoded by other nucleotide sequences in the sample. The chain has TRBV9 and TRBJ2-1, with no clear D. Per germline, CDR1 SGDLS and CDR2 YYNGEE. The CDR3 covers 12 residues. V lost 0 bases, J lost 4 bases, and 2 bases lay in between. The CDR3 coding sequence is TGTGCCAGCAGCGTAGGGTACAATGAGCAGTTCTTC. It codes for CASSVGYNEQFF. Combining the CDR3 with reference TRBV9 and TRBJ2-1 gives the whole variable domain DSGVTQTPKHLITATGQRVTLRCSPRSGDLSVYWYQQSLDQGLQFLIQYYNGEERAKGNILERFSAQQFPDLHSELNLSSLELGDSALYFCASSVGYNEQFFGPGTRLTVL.

V is TRBV29-1 and J is TRBJ1-2; no clear D gene. V lost 3 bases and J lost 0, with 8 bases in between. The germline gives CDR1 SQVTM, CDR2 ANQGSEA. The CDR3 is made up of 13 amino acids. This CDR3 reads CSVDARTNYGYTF. The DNA for the CDR3 is TGCAGCGTTGATGCCAGGACTAACTATGGCTACACCTTC.

This clone was counted a single time. The V gene is TRBV19, the J gene TRBJ1-6; D is perhaps TRBD1 (5 bases). The CDR3 runs 15 residues. Deletions cut 4 bases from V and 6 bases from J, with 13 bases between. CDR1 and CDR2 from the germline V gene are LNHDA and SQIVND (reference sequence). CDR3 bases: TGTGCCAGTAGTAGCCAGGGCACCGCTAATTCACCCCTCCACTTT. Translated, it gives CASSSQGTANSPLHF.

This clone has only one observation. The chain links TRBV29-1 to TRBJ1-1; no reliable D call. Per the germline V gene, CDR1 is SQVTM and CDR2 is ANQGSEA. CDR3 length: 13 residues. Trimming pared 7 bases from V and 0 bases from J, leaving 12 bases between. DNA of the CDR3: TGCAGCGCCCAAATAGGGATGAACACTGAAGCTTTCTTT. Protein: CSAQIGMNTEAFF. The whole variable domain, remainder taken from reference TRBV29-1 and TRBJ1-1, is SAVISQKPSRDICQRGTSLTIQCQVDSQVTMMFWYRQQPGQSLTLIATANQGSEATYESGFVIDKFPISRPNLTFSTLTVSNMSPEDSSIYLCSAQIGMNTEAFFGQGTRLTVV.

The chain carries TRBV7-8 and TRBJ2-5; a weak D match, TRBD1 (6 bases). The ends were cut back, 1 base at V and 1 base at J, with 22 bases in the middle. The CDR3 spans 19 residues. The germline V gene has CDR1 SGHVS and CDR2 FQNEAQ. The DNA for the CDR3 is TGTGCCAGCAGCTTAGGCCCCAGGGTGGGGGCAGGGCTCCAAGAGACCCAGTACTTC. It translates to CASSLGPRVGAGLQETQYF.

This chain joins TRBV29-1 and TRBJ1-1; possibly TRBD1 for D (6 bases). Germline V gene sequence: CDR1 SQVTM, CDR2 ANQGSEA. V was pared by 7 bases and J by 5 bases, with 11 bases between. CDR3 length equals 11 residues. In nucleotides, the CDR3 is TGCAGCGCCGAGGGGGGGACTGAAGCTTTCTTT. Protein product: CSAEGGTEAFF.

The rearrangement joins TRBV5-1 to TRBJ2-2; TRBD1 matches at 7 bases. This CDR3 comprises 15 residues. The V gene end was trimmed by 0 bases and the J gene end by 6 bases; junction bases not matched to a gene: 5. Germline V gene data show CDR1 as SGHRS and CDR2 as YFSETQ. CDR3 protein: CASSLGRQGSGELFF. The CDR3, as DNA: TGCGCCAGCAGCTTGGGCCGACAGGGATCCGGGGAGCTGTTTTTT.

The chain has TRBV5-6 and TRBJ1-5; D gene uncertain. Germline CDR1 reads SGHDT; CDR2 reads YYEEEE. V lost 2 bases to trimming and J lost 1 base, with 10 bases between them. This CDR3 has 15 amino acids. CDR3 in amino acids: CASSFRGSSNQPQHF. Written as DNA, the CDR3 is TGTGCCAGCAGCTTCCGGGGATCCAGCAATCAGCCCCAGCATTTT. The full variable domain, in which reference TRBV5-6 and TRBJ1-5 provide the parts outside the CDR3, is DAGVTQSPTHLIKTRGQQVTLRCSPKSGHDTVSWYQQALGQGPQFIFQYYEEEERQRGNFPDRFSGHQFPNYSSELNVNALLLGDSALYLCASSFRGSSNQPQHFGDGTRLSIL.

This clone showed up just a few times. Other nucleotide sequences from this sample produce the same CDR3. The chain is built from TRBV29-1 and TRBJ2-3; D perhaps matches TRBD2 (5 bases). The CDR3 length is 12 residues. Trimming removed 4 bases at V and 2 bases at J, with 7 bases between. Looked up from germline, CDR1 is SQVTM and CDR2 is ANQGSEA. CDR3 DNA: TGCAGCGTTGTCCGGGACACAGATACGCAGTATTTT. It yields the protein CSVVRDTDTQYF.

CDR3 sequence reads: CASSLLAGTGNTQYF. The DNA of the CDR3 is TGTGCCAGCAGCTTATTGGCGGGTACAGGAAATACGCAGTATTTT. V gene TRBV7-2 combines with J gene TRBJ2-3; D might be TRBD1 or TRBD2, each matching 5 bases. Trimming took 2 bases from V and 7 from J, leaving 16 bases between them. This CDR3 contains 15 residues. In germline, CDR1 is SGHTA, CDR2 FQGNSA.

The J gene is TRBJ1-6, the V gene TRBV9, with D unresolved. This CDR3 region has 14 residues. V was trimmed by 3 bases and J by 9 bases, leaving 13 bases between them. Germline CDR1 and CDR2: SGDLS and YYNGEE. The CDR3 nucleotides read TGTGCCAGCAGCGGAGGAGAGGCGTTTTCACCCCTCCACTTT. It specifies CASSGGEAFSPLHF.

The rearrangement joins TRBV29-1 to TRBJ1-1, with D perhaps TRBD1 (5 bases). From germline, CDR1 is SQVTM and CDR2 ANQGSEA. Deletions cut 4 bases from V and 3 bases from J, with 9 bases between. The CDR3 is made up of 12 amino acids. The CDR3 nucleotides are TGCAGCGTTGCGGGAGGGGACACTGAAGCTTTCTTT. Translating gives CSVAGGDTEAFF.

This rearrangement joins TRBV6-1 to TRBJ2-3; D not certain. Germline CDR1 MNHNS, CDR2 SASEGT. V shed 2 bases and J shed 5 bases, with 11 bases lying between them. This CDR3 contains 14 residues. The CDR3 sequence is CASSESLDLDTQYF. In nucleotides, the CDR3 is TGTGCCAGCAGTGAAAGTCTCGACCTAGATACGCAGTATTTT.

This clone was recorded only once. The chain couples TRBV29-1 to TRBJ1-2, with a weak D call TRBD1 (6 bases). Germline loops: CDR1 SQVTM, CDR2 ANQGSEA. This CDR3 has 13 amino acids. V was cut by 7 bases and J by 6 bases, with 18 bases left in between. The CDR3 coding sequence is TGCAGCGCCGATTTGGACAGTTTGGATGGCTACACCTTC. Translated: CSADLDSLDGYTF. Drawing the rest from reference TRBV29-1 and TRBJ1-2, the complete variable domain is SAVISQKPSRDICQRGTSLTIQCQVDSQVTMMFWYRQQPGQSLTLIATANQGSEATYESGFVIDKFPISRPNLTFSTLTVSNMSPEDSSIYLCSADLDSLDGYTFGSGTRLTVV.

V and J are TRBV7-9 and TRBJ1-3; D is possibly TRBD1 (5 bases). The CDR3 runs 13 residues. V lost 9 bases and J lost 4, with 13 bases in between. CDR1 and CDR2 from the germline V gene are SEHNR and FQNEAQ (reference sequence). CDR3 sequence (DNA): TGTGCCAGTACCGCAGGGCGAGGAAACACCATATATTTT. As protein: CASTAGRGNTIYF.

This clone has a handful of counts. V gene TRBV19 combines with J gene TRBJ2-3; D is perhaps TRBD1 or TRBD2 (6 bases each). Germline V gene sequence: CDR1 LNHDA, CDR2 SQIVND (reference sequence). Trimming stripped 5 bases from V and 0 bases from J, with 12 bases between. The CDR3 length is 15 residues. CDR3 sequence (DNA): TGTGCCAGTAGTCCCCGAGGGGGGAGCACAGATACGCAGTATTTT. Protein product: CASSPRGGSTDTQYF.

The chain combines TRBV4-2 with TRBJ1-5; D not certain. This CDR3 region has 15 residues. V dropped 0 bases and J dropped 4 bases, with 10 bases sitting between them. The germline V gene has CDR1 LGHNA and CDR2 YNFKEQ. CDR3 in amino acids: CASSQDDRENQPQHF. As DNA, the CDR3 is TGTGCCAGCAGCCAAGATGACCGGGAGAATCAGCCCCAGCATTTT.

This chain joins TRBV14 and TRBJ1-1; no clear D. There are 13 residues in the CDR3. The germline V gene has CDR1 SGHDN and CDR2 FVKESK. Trimming shortened V by 0 bases and J by 7 bases, and 9 bases separated the two germline ends. This chain's CDR3 is CASSQDLEGEAFF. The CDR3 DNA sequence: TGTGCCAGCAGCCAAGATCTAGAGGGTGAAGCTTTCTTT.

This chain connects TRBV27 to TRBJ2-4; D unresolved. Trimming removed 10 bases from V and 9 bases from J, with 10 bases in between. The CDR3 is made up of 10 amino acids. Germline-derived CDR1 and CDR2 are MNHEY and SMNVEV (reference sequence). This chain's CDR3 is CATILGIQYF. For the CDR3, the DNA is TGTGCCACCATCCTGGGCATTCAGTACTTC.

The chain has TRBV29-1 and TRBJ2-5; a weak D match, TRBD2 (6 bases). This CDR3 spans 11 amino acids. Looked up from germline, CDR1 is SQVTM and CDR2 is ANQGSEA. The V and J ends lost 6 bases and 4 bases respectively, with 9 bases between them. As DNA, the CDR3 is TGCAGCGTGTCGGAGGGAGAGACCCAGTACTTC. It is translated as CSVSEGETQYF. The whole variable domain, filled in from reference TRBV29-1 and TRBJ2-5, reads SAVISQKPSRDICQRGTSLTIQCQVDSQVTMMFWYRQQPGQSLTLIATANQGSEATYESGFVIDKFPISRPNLTFSTLTVSNMSPEDSSIYLCSVSEGETQYFGPGTRLLVL.

This clone showed up just once. The chain couples TRBV6-5 to TRBJ2-3, with D perhaps TRBD1 or TRBD2 (6 bases each). The germline V gene has CDR1 MNHEY and CDR2 SVGAGI. CDR3 length: 16 amino acids. The germline V and J ends were trimmed by 1 base and 1 base, with 12 bases remaining between them. The DNA of the CDR3 is TGTGCCAGCAGTTACTTCAGGGGAGGAGGCACAGATACGCAGTATTTT. Its translation is CASSYFRGGGTDTQYF.

This clone has only one observation. This sequence joins TRBV20-1 and TRBJ2-1; D not resolved. The V gene's germline CDR1 is DFQATT and CDR2 SNEGSKA (reference sequence). Deletions cut 1 base from V and 7 bases from J, with 2 bases between. The CDR3 is 10 amino acids. The CDR3 is CSARVNEQFF. CDR3 in DNA: TGCAGTGCTAGAGTAAATGAGCAGTTCTTC.

This sequence joins TRBV30 and TRBJ2-2, with a weak D call TRBD1 (6 bases). Trimming took 4 bases from V and 2 from J, leaving 11 bases between them. CDR1 and CDR2 from the germline V gene are GTSNPN and SVGIG (reference sequence). The CDR3 runs 14 residues. CDR3 bases: TGTGCCTGGATGGGGGCTGGAAACACCGGGGAGCTGTTTTTT. Translation: CAWMGAGNTGELFF. Complete variable domain (other parts from reference TRBV30 and TRBJ2-2): SQTIHQWPATLVQPVGSPLSLECTVEGTSNPNLYWYRQAAGRGLQLLFYSVGIGQISSEVPQNLSASRPQDRQFILSSKKLLLSDSGFYLCAWMGAGNTGELFFGEGSRLTVL.

This clone occurred a few times. The chain is built from TRBV7-9 and TRBJ2-3; no definite D call. The CDR3 runs to 13 residues. The V end was cut by 6 bases, the J end by 6 bases, with 13 bases between. The V gene's germline CDR1 is SEHNR and CDR2 FQNEAQ (reference sequence). Here the CDR3 reads CASRLHQGDTQYF. The CDR3 DNA reads as TGTGCCAGCAGGCTGCACCAAGGGGATACGCAGTATTTT.

This chain connects TRBV6-6 to TRBJ2-1; D unclear. The CDR3 spans 14 residues. CDR1 is MNHNY and CDR2 is SVGAGI in the germline V gene (reference sequence). V was cut by 6 bases and J by 4 bases, with 13 bases left in between. The CDR3 DNA is TGTGCCAGCAGACCGGACCTGAGATACAATGAGCAGTTCTTC. Its translation is CASRPDLRYNEQFF.

The V gene is TRBV5-1, the J gene TRBJ2-1; D is unresolved. Trimming shortened V by 4 bases and J by 12 bases, and 14 bases separated the two germline ends. CDR3 length: 12 residues. CDR1 and CDR2 from the germline V gene are SGHRS and YFSETQ. CDR3 residues: CASSPDRDGQFF. The CDR3 nucleotides are TGCGCCAGCAGCCCCGATAGGGATGGGCAGTTCTTC. Looking up the rest from reference TRBV5-1 and TRBJ2-1 gives the full variable domain: KAGVTQTPRYLIKTRGQQVTLSCSPISGHRSVSWYQQTPGQGLQFLFEYFSETQRNKGNFPGRFSGRQFSNSRSEMNVSTLELGDSALYLCASSPDRDGQFFGPGTRLTVL.

The rearrangement links TRBV29-1 to TRBJ2-1; TRBD2 matches at 7 bases. Unmatched junction bases numbered 6, after V lost 0 bases and J lost 7 bases. From germline, CDR1 is SQVTM and CDR2 ANQGSEA. The CDR3 sequence is 14 residues long. The CDR3 spells CSVEDWRGSNEQFF. The CDR3 coding sequence is TGCAGCGTTGAAGATTGGCGGGGGTCAAATGAGCAGTTCTTC.

V gene TRBV30 combines with J gene TRBJ2-3; 11 nucleotides agree with TRBD2. Per the germline V gene, CDR1 is GTSNPN and CDR2 is SVGIG (reference sequence). The CDR3 consists of 17 residues. V was clipped by 3 bases and J by 0 bases; unmatched bases: 8. CDR3 sequence: CAWSLIRLAGSTDTQYF. DNA of the CDR3: TGTGCCTGGAGCCTAATTCGACTAGCGGGGAGCACAGATACGCAGTATTTT. Full variable domain (rest looked up from reference TRBV30 and TRBJ2-3): SQTIHQWPATLVQPVGSPLSLECTVEGTSNPNLYWYRQAAGRGLQLLFYSVGIGQISSEVPQNLSASRPQDRQFILSSKKLLLSDSGFYLCAWSLIRLAGSTDTQYFGPGTRLTVL.